This TCR beta chain is from a study of T-cell memory formation after mild COVID-19. Study-wide background: Among the donors, TCR clusters were largely specific to each donor.

A 5'RACE reaction primed in the constant segment made cDNA libraries of TCR alpha and TCR beta, and these carried sample barcodes and UMIs. TCRdb called the 5' RACE reads again in MiXCR, with one record for every CDR3 protein. Found here are 350,000 to 500,000 distinct CDR3 sequences, about a sixth of them singletons; the top ten hold roughly 21%. Study results and caveats: Clones that contracted from day 15 to 85 were balanced CD4/CD8, while later expanders leaned CD4+. Memory sampled before infection contained some responding clones, suggesting cross-reactive memory joined.

The germline CDR1 and CDR2 sequences are SGDLS and YYNGEE. CDR3 length equals 12 residues. The V and J ends lost 0 bases and 7 bases respectively, with 5 bases between them. As concerns this clonotype: Its antigen is as yet unknown.

V usage is TRBV9 and J usage is TRBJ2-1; D is unresolved. This TCR was recovered from a young man who had mild COVID-19 (a few samples of this study predate the infection). Cell type and time point are not known. The sample consisted of PBMCs or a T cell subset sorted from them (not recorded which). The CDR3 here is CASSVVANEQFF. DNA of the CDR3: TGTGCCAGCAGCGTAGTTGCGAATGAGCAGTTCTTC.